Listed below are T cell receptor beta chains from one sample, sequenced in a study of blood T cell repertoires in COVID-19. This table comes from immunoSEQ multiplex PCR, and its TCRdb copy is limited to in-frame clones, with some not included. Of over 110,000 clones listed, 70% to 85% are singletons. Sequencing was carried out using peripheral blood. The receptor source for this set is a man aged 60-69 years with acute or convalescent COVID-19. CDR3s include the opening cysteine and the closing phenylalanine or tryptophan. The order of the fields is CDR3 length, J gene, V gene, clone size, D gene, CDR3 DNA, CDR3 protein. A D gene is named only where the DNA matches it firmly. Clone size is shown for a subset of rows, as once, few, many or a class of expanded clone.

16	TRBJ2-7	TRBV7-2	-	TRBD1	TGTGCCAGCAGCTCAAATTCCGGGACAGGGGGGACGGAGCAGTACTTC	CASSSNSGTGGTEQYF
14	TRBJ2-1	TRBV10-3	-	-	TGTGCCATCAGTGAGTCGGACAGCTACAATGAGCAGTTCTTC	CAISESDSYNEQFF
14	TRBJ1-1	TRBV4-2	-	-	TGTGCCAGCAGCCGCCTGGACAGGAACACTGAAGCTTTCTTT	CASSRLDRNTEAFF
13	TRBJ2-1	TRBV28	-	-	TGTGCCAGCAGTCTTGGGATAGGGCGGGAAAGGTTCTTC	CASSLGIGRERFF
16	TRBJ2-1	TRBV4-1	once	TRBD1	TGCGCCAGCAGCCAAGGGACAGGGTCCGGCTACAATGAGCAGTTCTTC	CASSQGTGSGYNEQFF
14	TRBJ1-2	TRBV2	once	TRBD1	TGTGCCAGCAGTGAAAGACAGGGCATTCGCGGCTACACCTTC	CASSERQGIRGYTF
18	TRBJ1-5	TRBV27	-	-	TGTGCCAGCAGTCCTCTCGGAGGACAGACTCTTAGCAATCAGCCCCAGCATTTT	CASSPLGGQTLSNQPQHF
14	TRBJ2-2	TRBV19	-	-	TGTGCCATCGCGACAGGTTCAGACACCGGGGAGCTGTTTTTT	CAIATGSDTGELFF
15	TRBJ2-2	TRBV7-2	-	TRBD1	TGTGCCAGCAGCCCGACAGGGGAACGGACCGGGGAGCTGTTTTTT	CASSPTGERTGELFF
14	TRBJ2-1	TRBV4-3	-	TRBD2	TGCGCCAGCAGCCAAGGTGGGAGGGAAAGTCAGCAGTTCTTC	CASSQGGRESQQFF
15	TRBJ1-3	TRBV27	-	TRBD1	TGTGCCAGCAGTCCCAGACAGGGAACTGGAAACACCATATATTTT	CASSPRQGTGNTIYF
13	TRBJ2-7	TRBV4-3	-	-	TGCGCCAGCAGCCAAGCTATCTCCTACGAGCAGTACTTC	CASSQAISYEQYF